These 2 T cell receptor beta chains were all obtained from the same sample, sequenced in a study of cytomegalovirus exposure and HLA in healthy donors. Primers for the PCR totalled 60 Vbeta and 13 Jbeta. Generated by immunoSEQ multiplex PCR, the TCRdb table keeps only in-frame clones and is missing some. The sample lists a few hundred thousand clones, about 80% occurring once. The sample was PBMCs. These receptors were obtained from a girl aged 2-10 years in good health and CMV-seronegative.

The chain is built from TRBV9 and TRBJ1-2; a possible D gene is TRBD1 (6 bases). Trimming cost V 4 bases and J 8 bases, with 18 bases left between them. In germline, CDR1 is SGDLS, CDR2 YYNGEE. The CDR3 length is 14 residues. CDR3 residues: CASSTTGPLGGYTF. The CDR3 bases are TGTGCCAGCAGCACTACAGGGCCCCTGGGGGGCTACACCTTC. Full variable domain (rest looked up from reference TRBV9 and TRBJ1-2): DSGVTQTPKHLITATGQRVTLRCSPRSGDLSVYWYQQSLDQGLQFLIQYYNGEERAKGNILERFSAQQFPDLHSELNLSSLELGDSALYFCASSTTGPLGGYTFGSGTRLTVV.

The chain is built from TRBV28 and TRBJ2-7; 8 bases fit TRBD1. The V gene's germline CDR1 is MDHEN and CDR2 SYDVKM. V was pared by 3 bases and J by 4 bases, with 11 bases of the junction left unmatched. The CDR3 is 16 residues long. DNA for the CDR3: TGTGCCAGCAGTTTCTTCTACCGGACAGGGATTTACGAGCAGTACTTC. Translating gives CASSFFYRTGIYEQYF. Drawing the rest from reference TRBV28 and TRBJ2-7, the complete variable domain is DVKVTQSSRYLVKRTGEKVFLECVQDMDHENMFWYRQDPGLGLRLIYFSYDVKMKEKGDIPEGYSVSREKKERFSLILESASTNQTSMYLCASSFFYRTGIYEQYFGPGTRLTVT.